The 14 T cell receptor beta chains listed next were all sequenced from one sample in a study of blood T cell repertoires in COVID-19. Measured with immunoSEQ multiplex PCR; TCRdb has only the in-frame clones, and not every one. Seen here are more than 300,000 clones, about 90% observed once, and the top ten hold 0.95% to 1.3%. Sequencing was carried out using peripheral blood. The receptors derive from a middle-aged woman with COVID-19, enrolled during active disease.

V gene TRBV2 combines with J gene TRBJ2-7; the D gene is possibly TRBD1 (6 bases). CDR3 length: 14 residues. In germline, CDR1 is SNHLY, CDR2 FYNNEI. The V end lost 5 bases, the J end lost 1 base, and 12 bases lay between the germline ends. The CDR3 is CASSFETGSYEQYF. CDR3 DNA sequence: TGTGCCAGCAGTTTCGAGACAGGATCCTACGAGCAGTACTTC.

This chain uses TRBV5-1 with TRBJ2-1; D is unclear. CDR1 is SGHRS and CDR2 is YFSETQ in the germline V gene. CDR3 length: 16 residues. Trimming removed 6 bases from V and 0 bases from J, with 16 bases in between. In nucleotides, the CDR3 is TGCGCCAGCACCCTCTTAAGCTCGAGCTCCTACAATGAGCAGTTCTTC. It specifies CASTLLSSSSYNEQFF. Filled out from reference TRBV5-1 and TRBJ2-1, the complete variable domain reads KAGVTQTPRYLIKTRGQQVTLSCSPISGHRSVSWYQQTPGQGLQFLFEYFSETQRNKGNFPGRFSGRQFSNSRSEMNVSTLELGDSALYLCASTLLSSSSYNEQFFGPGTRLTVL.

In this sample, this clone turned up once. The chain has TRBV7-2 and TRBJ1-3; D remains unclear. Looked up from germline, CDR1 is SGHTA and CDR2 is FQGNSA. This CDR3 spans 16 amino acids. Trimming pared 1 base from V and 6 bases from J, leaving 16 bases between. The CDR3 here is CASSLGYRSPSNTIYF. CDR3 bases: TGTGCCAGCAGCTTAGGCTATCGGAGCCCATCAAACACCATATATTTT. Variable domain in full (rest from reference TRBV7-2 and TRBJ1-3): GAGVSQSPSNKVTEKGKDVELRCDPISGHTALYWYRQSLGQGLEFLIYFQGNSAPDKSGLPSDRFSAERTGGSVSTLTIQRTQQEDSAVYLCASSLGYRSPSNTIYFGEGSWLTVV.

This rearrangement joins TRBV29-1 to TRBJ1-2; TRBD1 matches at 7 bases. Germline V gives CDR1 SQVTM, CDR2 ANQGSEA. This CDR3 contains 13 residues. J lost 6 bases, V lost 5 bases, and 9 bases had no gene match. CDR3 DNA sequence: TGCAGCGTTAGCCGGGACAGTGTAGATGGCTACACCTTC. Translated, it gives CSVSRDSVDGYTF.

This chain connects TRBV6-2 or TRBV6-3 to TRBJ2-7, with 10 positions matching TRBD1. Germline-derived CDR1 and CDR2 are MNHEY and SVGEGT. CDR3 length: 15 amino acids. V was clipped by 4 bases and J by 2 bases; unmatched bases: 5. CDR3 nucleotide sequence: TGTGCCAGCAGTTCGGGACAGGGGATCGCCTACGAGCAGTACTTC. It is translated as CASSSGQGIAYEQYF.

CDR3 sequence (DNA): TGCGCCAGCAGCCCGGACAGGGCTAACACAGATACGCAGTATTTT. It codes for CASSPDRANTDTQYF. The rearrangement joins TRBV5-1 to TRBJ2-3; 8 bases agree with TRBD1. The CDR3 sequence is 15 residues long. Losses at the gene ends were 4 bases for V and 2 bases for J; bases not matched to a gene: 6. From germline, CDR1 is SGHRS and CDR2 YFSETQ.

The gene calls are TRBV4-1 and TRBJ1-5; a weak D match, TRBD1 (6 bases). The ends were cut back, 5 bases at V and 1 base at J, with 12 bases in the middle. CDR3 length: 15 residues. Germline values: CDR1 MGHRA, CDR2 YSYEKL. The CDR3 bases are TGCGCCAGCAGCTTCCAACAGGGAAGCAATCAGCCCCAGCATTTT. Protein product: CASSFQQGSNQPQHF.

The CDR3 loop is CASSQFEVDQPQHF. CDR3 DNA: TGCGCCAGCAGCCAATTTGAGGTGGATCAGCCCCAGCATTTT. The rearrangement links TRBV4-1 to TRBJ1-5, with D hard to call. The germline V and J ends were trimmed by 2 bases and 5 bases, with 10 bases remaining between them. The germline V gene encodes CDR1 MGHRA and CDR2 YSYEKL. The CDR3 consists of 14 residues.

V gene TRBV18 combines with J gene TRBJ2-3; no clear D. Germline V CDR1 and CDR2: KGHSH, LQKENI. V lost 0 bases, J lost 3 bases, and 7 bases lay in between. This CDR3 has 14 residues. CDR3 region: CASSPPSVTDTQYF. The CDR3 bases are TGTGCCAGCTCACCACCGAGTGTAACAGATACGCAGTATTTT.

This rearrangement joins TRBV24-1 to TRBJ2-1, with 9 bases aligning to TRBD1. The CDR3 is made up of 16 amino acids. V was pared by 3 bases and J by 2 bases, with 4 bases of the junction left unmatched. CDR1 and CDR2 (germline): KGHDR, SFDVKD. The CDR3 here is CATSDPRQGAYNEQFF. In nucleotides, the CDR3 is TGTGCCACCAGTGATCCTCGACAGGGGGCCTACAATGAGCAGTTCTTC.

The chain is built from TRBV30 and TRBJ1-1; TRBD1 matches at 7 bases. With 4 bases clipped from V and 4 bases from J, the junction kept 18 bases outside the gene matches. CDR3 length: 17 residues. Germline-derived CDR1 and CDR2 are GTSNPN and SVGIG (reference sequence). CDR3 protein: CAWNQQGRLVRGTEAFF. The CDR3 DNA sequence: TGTGCCTGGAATCAACAGGGGCGGTTGGTGAGGGGCACTGAAGCTTTCTTT.

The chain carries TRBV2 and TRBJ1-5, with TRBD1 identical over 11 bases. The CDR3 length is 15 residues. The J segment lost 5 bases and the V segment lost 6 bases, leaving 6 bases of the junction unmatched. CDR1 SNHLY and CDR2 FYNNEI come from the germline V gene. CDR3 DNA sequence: TGTGCCAGCAGGTTACGGACAGGGGGCGATCAGCCCCAGCATTTT. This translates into CASRLRTGGDQPQHF.

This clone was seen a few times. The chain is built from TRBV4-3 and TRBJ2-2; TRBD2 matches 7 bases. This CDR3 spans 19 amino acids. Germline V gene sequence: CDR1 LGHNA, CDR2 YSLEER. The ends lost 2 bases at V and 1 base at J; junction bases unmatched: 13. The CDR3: CASSQWGGKGILNTGELFF. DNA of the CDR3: TGCGCCAGCAGCCAATGGGGGGGAAAGGGGATTCTGAACACCGGGGAGCTGTTTTTT.

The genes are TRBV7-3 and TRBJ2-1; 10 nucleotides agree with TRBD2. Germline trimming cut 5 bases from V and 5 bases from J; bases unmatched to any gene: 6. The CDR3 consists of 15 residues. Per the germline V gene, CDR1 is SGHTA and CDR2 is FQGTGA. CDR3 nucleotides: TGTGCCAGCAGCCCCACCAGCGGGAGGGACAATGAGCAGTTCTTC. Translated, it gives CASSPTSGRDNEQFF.